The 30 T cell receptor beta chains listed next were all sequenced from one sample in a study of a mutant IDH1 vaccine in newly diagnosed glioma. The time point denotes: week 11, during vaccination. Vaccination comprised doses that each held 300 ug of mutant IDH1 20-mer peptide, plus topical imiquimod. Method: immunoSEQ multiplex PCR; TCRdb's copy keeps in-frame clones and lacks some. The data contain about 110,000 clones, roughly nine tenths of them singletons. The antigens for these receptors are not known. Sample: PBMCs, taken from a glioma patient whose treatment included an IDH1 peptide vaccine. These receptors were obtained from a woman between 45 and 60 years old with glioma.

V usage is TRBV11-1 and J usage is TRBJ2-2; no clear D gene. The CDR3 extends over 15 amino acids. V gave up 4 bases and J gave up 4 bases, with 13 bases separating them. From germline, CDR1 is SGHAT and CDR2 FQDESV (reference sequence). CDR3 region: CASSSAPTATGELFF. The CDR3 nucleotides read TGTGCCAGCAGCTCCGCCCCCACCGCCACCGGGGAGCTGTTTTTT. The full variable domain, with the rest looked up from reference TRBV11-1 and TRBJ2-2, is EAEVAQSPRYKITEKSQAVAFWCDPISGHATLYWYRQILGQGPELLVQFQDESVVDDSQLPKDRFSAERLKGVDSTLKIQPAELGDSAMYLCASSSAPTATGELFFGEGSRLTVL.

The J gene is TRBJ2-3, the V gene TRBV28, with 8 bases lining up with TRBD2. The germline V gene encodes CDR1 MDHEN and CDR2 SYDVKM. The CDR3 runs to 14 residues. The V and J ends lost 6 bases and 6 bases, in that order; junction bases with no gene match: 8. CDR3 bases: TGTGCCAGCAGGAGCGGGAGCCGTATGGATACGCAGTATTTT. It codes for CASRSGSRMDTQYF.

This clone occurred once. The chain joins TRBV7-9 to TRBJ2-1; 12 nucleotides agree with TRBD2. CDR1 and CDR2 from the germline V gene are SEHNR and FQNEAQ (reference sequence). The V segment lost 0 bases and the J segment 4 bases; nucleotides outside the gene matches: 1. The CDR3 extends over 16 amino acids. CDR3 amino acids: CASSLALAGGYNEQFF. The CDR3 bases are TGTGCCAGCAGCTTAGCCCTAGCGGGAGGGTACAATGAGCAGTTCTTC.

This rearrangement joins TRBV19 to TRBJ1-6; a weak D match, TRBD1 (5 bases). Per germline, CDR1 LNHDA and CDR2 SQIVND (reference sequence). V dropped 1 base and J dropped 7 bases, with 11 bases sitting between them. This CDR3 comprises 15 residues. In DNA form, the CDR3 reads TGTGCCAGTAGTATAGCCGGGACCGTAAATTCACCCCTCCACTTT. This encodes CASSIAGTVNSPLHF.

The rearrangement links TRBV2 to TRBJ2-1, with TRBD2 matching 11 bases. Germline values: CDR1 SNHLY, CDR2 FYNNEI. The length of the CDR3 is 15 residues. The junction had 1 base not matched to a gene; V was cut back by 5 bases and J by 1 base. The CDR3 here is CASSLAGGSYNEQFF. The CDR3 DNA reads TGTGCCAGCAGTCTAGCGGGAGGTTCCTACAATGAGCAGTTCTTC.

The CDR3 region has the DNA TGTGCCAGCAGCAACGGGGAGCTGTTTTTT. This sequence encodes CASSNGELFF. This rearrangement joins TRBV21-1 to TRBJ2-2. TRBV21-1 is given as a pseudogene. This CDR3 is built from 10 residues.

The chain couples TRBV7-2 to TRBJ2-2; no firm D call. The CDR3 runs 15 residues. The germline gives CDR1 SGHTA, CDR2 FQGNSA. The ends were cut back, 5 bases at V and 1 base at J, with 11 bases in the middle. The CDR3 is CASSARTVNTGELFF. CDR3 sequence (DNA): TGTGCCAGCAGCGCCCGGACGGTGAACACCGGGGAGCTGTTTTTT.

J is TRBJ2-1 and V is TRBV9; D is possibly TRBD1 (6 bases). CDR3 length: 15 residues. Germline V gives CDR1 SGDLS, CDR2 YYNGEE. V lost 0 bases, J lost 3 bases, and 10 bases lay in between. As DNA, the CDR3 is TGTGCCAGCAGCGTAGAGGGGGTGGTCTACAATGAGCAGTTCTTC. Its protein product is CASSVEGVVYNEQFF.

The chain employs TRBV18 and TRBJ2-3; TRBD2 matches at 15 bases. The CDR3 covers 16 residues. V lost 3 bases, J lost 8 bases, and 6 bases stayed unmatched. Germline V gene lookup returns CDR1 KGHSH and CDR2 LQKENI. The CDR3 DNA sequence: TGTGCCAGCTCACCTGGACTAGCGGGAGGGCCAGGTACGCAGTATTTT. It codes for CASSPGLAGGPGTQYF.

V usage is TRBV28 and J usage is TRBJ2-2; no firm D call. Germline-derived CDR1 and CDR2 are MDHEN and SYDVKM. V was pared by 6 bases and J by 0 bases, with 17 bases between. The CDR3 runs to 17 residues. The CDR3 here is CASSFYGELTNTGELFF. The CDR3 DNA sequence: TGTGCCAGCAGCTTCTATGGGGAACTTACGAACACCGGGGAGCTGTTTTTT. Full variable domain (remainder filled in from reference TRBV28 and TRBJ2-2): DVKVTQSSRYLVKRTGEKVFLECVQDMDHENMFWYRQDPGLGLRLIYFSYDVKMKEKGDIPEGYSVSREKKERFSLILESASTNQTSMYLCASSFYGELTNTGELFFGEGSRLTVL.

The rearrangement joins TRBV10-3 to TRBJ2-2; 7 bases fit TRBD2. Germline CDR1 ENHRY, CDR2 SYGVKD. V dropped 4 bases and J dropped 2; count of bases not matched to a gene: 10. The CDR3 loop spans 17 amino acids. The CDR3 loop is CAISGAGREYNTGELFF. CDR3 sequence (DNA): TGTGCCATCAGTGGTGCTGGGCGGGAGTATAACACCGGGGAGCTGTTTTTT.

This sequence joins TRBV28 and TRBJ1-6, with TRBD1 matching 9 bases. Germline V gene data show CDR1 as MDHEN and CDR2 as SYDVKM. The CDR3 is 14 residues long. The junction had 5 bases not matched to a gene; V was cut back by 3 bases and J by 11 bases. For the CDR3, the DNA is TGTGCCAGCAGTTTGGGACAGGGATATACACCCCTCCACTTT. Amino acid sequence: CASSLGQGYTPLHF.

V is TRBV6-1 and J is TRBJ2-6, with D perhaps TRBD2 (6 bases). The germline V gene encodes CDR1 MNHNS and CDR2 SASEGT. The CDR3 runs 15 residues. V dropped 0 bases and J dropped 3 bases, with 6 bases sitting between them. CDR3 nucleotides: TGTGCCAGCAGTGAAGCGGGAGGTGGGGCCAACGTCCTGACTTTC. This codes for CASSEAGGGANVLTF.

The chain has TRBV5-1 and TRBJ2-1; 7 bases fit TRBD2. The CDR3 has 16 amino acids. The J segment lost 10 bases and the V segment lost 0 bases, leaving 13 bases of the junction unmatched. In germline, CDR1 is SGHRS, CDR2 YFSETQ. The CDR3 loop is CASSLVAGTPFGEQFF. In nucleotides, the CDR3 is TGCGCCAGCAGCTTGGTAGCGGGCACCCCTTTCGGAGAGCAGTTCTTC.

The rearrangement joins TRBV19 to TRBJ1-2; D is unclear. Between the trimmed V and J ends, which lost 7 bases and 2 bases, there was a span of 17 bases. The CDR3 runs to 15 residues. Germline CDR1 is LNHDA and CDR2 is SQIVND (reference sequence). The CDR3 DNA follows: TGTGCCAGTACCGTCGTCGGCCAGACGAACTATGGCTACACCTTC. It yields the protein CASTVVGQTNYGYTF. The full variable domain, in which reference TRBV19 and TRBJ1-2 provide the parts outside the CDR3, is DGGITQSPKYLFRKEGQNVTLSCEQNLNHDAMYWYRQDPGQGLRLIYYSQIVNDFQKGDIAEGYSVSREKKESFPLTVTSAQKNPTAFYLCASTVVGQTNYGYTFGSGTRLTVV.

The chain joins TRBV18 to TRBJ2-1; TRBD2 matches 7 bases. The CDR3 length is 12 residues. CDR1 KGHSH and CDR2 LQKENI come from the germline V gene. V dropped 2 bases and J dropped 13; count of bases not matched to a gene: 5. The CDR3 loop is CASSPAGEVQFF. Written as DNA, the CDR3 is TGTGCCAGCTCACCAGCGGGGGAGGTCCAGTTCTTC.

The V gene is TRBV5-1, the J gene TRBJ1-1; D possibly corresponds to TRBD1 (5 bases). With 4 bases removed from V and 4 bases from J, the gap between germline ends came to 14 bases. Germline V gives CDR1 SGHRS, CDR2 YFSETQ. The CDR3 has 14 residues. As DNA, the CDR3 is TGCGCCAGCAGCCCCGGGGGTAGGGCCACTGAAGCTTTCTTT. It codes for CASSPGGRATEAFF.

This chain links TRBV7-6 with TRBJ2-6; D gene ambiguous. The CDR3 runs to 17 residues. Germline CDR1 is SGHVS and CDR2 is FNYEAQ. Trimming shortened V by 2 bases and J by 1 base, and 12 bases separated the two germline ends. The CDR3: CASSLSPHPSGANVLTF. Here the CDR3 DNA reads TGTGCCAGCAGCTTATCCCCCCATCCGTCTGGGGCCAACGTCCTGACTTTC.

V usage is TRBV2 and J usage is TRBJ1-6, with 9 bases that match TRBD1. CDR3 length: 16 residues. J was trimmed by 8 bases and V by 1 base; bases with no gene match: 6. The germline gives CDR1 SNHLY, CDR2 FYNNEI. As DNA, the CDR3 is TGTGCCAGCAGTGAAGAGGGACAGGGATACGATTCACCCCTCCACTTT. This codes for CASSEEGQGYDSPLHF.

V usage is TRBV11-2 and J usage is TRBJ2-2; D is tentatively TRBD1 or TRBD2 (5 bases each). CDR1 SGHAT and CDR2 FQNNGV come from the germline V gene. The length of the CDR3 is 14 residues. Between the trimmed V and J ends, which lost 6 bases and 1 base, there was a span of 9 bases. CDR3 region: CASSPRGNTGELFF. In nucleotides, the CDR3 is TGTGCCAGCAGTCCGAGGGGGAACACCGGGGAGCTGTTTTTT. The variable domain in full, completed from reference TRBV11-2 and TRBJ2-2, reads EAGVAQSPRYKIIEKRQSVAFWCNPISGHATLYWYQQILGQGPKLLIQFQNNGVVDDSQLPKDRFSAERLKGVDSTLKIQPAKLEDSAVYLCASSPRGNTGELFFGEGSRLTVL.

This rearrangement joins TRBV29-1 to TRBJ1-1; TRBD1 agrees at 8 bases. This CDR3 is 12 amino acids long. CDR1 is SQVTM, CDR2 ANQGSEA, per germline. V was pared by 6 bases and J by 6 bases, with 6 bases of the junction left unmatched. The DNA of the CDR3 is TGCAGCGTAGATACAGGGGGATCTGAAGCTTTCTTT. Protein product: CSVDTGGSEAFF.

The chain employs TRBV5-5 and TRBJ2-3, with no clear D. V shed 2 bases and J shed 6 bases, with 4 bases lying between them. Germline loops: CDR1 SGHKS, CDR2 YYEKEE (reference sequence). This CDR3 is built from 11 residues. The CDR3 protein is CASSFRDTQYF. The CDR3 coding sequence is TGTGCCAGCAGCTTTAGGGATACGCAGTATTTT.

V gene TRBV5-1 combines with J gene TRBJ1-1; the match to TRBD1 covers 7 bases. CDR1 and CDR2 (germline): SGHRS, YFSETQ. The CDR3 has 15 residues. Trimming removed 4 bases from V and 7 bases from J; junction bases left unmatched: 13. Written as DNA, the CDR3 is TGCGCCAGCAGCGGGGGACAGTTAATCGAAGGTGAAGCTTTCTTT. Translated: CASSGGQLIEGEAFF.

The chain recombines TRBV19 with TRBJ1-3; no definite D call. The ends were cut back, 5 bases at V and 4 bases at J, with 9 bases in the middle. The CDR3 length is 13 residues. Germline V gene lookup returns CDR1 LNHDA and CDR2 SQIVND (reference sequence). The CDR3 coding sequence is TGTGCCAGTAGTCCACCCCCCGGAAACACCATATATTTT. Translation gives CASSPPPGNTIYF.

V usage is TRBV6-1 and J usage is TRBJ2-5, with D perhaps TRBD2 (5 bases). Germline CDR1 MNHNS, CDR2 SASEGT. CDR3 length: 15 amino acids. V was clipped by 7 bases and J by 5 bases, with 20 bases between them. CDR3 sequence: CASNPTLLAAETQYF. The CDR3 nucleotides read TGTGCCAGCAACCCCACCCTCCTAGCTGCGGAGACCCAGTACTTC.

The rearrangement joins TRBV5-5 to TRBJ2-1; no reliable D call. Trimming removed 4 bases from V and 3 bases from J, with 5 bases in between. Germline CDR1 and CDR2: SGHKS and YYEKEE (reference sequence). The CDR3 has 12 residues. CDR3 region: CASSLVYNEQFF. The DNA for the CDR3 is TGTGCCAGCAGCCTTGTCTACAATGAGCAGTTCTTC.

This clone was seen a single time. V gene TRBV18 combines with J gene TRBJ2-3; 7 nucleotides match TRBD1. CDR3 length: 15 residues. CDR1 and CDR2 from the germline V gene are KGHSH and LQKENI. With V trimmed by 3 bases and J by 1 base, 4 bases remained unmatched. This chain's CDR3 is CASSPRDRGTDTQYF. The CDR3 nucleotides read TGTGCCAGCTCACCCCGGGACAGAGGCACAGATACGCAGTATTTT.

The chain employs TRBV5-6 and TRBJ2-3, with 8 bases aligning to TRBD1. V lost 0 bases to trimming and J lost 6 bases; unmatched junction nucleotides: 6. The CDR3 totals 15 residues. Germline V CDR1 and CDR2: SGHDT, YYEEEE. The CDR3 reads CASSLATGAGDTQYF. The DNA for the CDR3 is TGTGCCAGCAGCTTGGCGACAGGGGCGGGGGATACGCAGTATTTT.

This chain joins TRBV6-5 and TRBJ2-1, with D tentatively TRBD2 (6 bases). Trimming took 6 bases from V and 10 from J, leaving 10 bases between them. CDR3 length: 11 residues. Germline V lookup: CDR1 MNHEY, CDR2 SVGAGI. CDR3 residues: CASRRDSEQFF. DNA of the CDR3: TGTGCCAGCAGGAGGGACTCCGAGCAGTTCTTC.

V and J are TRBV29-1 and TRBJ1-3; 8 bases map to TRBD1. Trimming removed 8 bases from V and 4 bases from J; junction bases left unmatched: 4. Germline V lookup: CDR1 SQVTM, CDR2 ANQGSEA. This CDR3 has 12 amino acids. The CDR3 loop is CSIAGGGNTIYF. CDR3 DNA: TGCAGCATCGCAGGGGGCGGAAACACCATATATTTT.